This T cell receptor beta chain emerged from a study of early T cells in non-severe SARS-CoV-2 infection. On the study more broadly: It was bulk RNA from unsorted whole blood that was sequenced, and the chains were unpaired. Study conclusions and caveats: Comparison of clonotypes with VDJdb favored anti-spike CD8 responses while missing private and CD4 specificities.

Unique molecular identifiers were added to individual cDNA molecules. TCRdb re-derived calls from the 5' RACE reads in MiXCR, one entry per CDR3 protein. In the table there are tens of thousands of distinct CDR3 sequences, approximately 5.9% of which are singletons. This clonotype was picked up many times. Its antigen is unidentified. This CDR3 is 14 amino acids long. Germline V gene lookup returns CDR1 SGDLS and CDR2 YYNGEE. Trimming removed 4 bases from V and 6 bases from J, with 16 bases in between. The V call is TRBV9, the J call TRBJ1-1, with D uncertain. The sequence derives from an adult who was a healthcare worker with PCR-confirmed SARS-CoV-2 infection or an uninfected control (not recorded which). Sequencing was carried out using whole blood. CDR3 region: CASSPRPYGAEAFF. The DNA of the CDR3 is TGTGCCAGCAGCCCCCGACCCTATGGGGCTGAAGCTTTCTTT.